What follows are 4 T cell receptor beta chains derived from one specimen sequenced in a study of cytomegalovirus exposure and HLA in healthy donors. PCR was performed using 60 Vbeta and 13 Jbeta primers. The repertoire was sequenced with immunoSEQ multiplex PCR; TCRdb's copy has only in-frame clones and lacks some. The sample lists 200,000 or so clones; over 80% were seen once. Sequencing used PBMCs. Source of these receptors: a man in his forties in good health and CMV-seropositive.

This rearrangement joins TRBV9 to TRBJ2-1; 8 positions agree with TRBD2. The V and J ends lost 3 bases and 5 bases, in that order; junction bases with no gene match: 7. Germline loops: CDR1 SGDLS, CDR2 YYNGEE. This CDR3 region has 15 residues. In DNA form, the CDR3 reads TGTGCCAGCAGCGACAGCGGGGGAAATGACAATGAGCAGTTCTTC. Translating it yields CASSDSGGNDNEQFF.

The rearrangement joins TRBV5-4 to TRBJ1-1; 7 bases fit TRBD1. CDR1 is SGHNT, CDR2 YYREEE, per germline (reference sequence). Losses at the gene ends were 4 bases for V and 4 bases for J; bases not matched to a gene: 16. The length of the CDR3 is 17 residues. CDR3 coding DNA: TGTGCCAGCAGCGGTACAGGGGATTTCTGGCACTCCACTGAAGCTTTCTTT. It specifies CASSGTGDFWHSTEAFF. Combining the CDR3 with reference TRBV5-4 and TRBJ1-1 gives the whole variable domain ETGVTQSPTHLIKTRGQQVTLRCSSQSGHNTVSWYQQALGQGPQFIFQYYREEENGRGNFPPRFSGLQFPNYSSELNVNALELDDSALYLCASSGTGDFWHSTEAFFGQGTRLTVV.

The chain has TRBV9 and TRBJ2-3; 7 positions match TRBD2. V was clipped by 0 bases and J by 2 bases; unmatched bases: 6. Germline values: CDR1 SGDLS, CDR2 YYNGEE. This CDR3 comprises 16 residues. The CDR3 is CASSVGSSGNTDTQYF. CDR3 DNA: TGTGCCAGCAGCGTAGGTTCTAGCGGAAACACAGATACGCAGTATTTT.

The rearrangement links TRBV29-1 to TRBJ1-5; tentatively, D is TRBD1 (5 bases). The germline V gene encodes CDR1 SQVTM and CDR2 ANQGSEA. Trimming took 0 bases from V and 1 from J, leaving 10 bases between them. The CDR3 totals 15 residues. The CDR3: CSVEDLTESNQPQHF. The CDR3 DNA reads TGCAGCGTTGAAGATCTGACAGAGAGCAATCAGCCCCAGCATTTT.